Below, 25 T cell receptor beta chains from the same sample are listed, as sequenced in a study of T cell responses to AZD1222 COVID-19 vaccine. The data were produced by immunoSEQ multiplex PCR, yet TCRdb's version contains in-frame clones alone and is incomplete. The sample contains around 100,000 clones, about 87% of which appear only once. The sequenced sample was peripheral blood, obtained on day 0 of MenACWY control vaccination. The origin of the receptors is an adult in good health.

This clone was seen only a few times. This sequence joins TRBV6-2 or TRBV6-3 and TRBJ2-5; D unclear. Germline lookup yields CDR1 MNHEY and CDR2 SVGEGT. Trimming pared 2 bases from V and 4 bases from J, leaving 14 bases between. The CDR3 covers 15 residues. The DNA for the CDR3 is TGTGCCAGCAGTTACGGTGGGGTGGGTACAGAGACCCAGTACTTC. Encoded protein: CASSYGGVGTETQYF.

The chain carries TRBV7-9 and TRBJ1-2; 8 positions match TRBD1. CDR3 length: 15 residues. Trimming at V came to 1 base and at J to 6 bases, leaving 7 bases not matched to a gene. Germline loops: CDR1 SEHNR, CDR2 FQNEAQ (reference sequence). Here the CDR3 DNA reads TGTGCCAGCAGCTTAGGACCGAAGGACAGGGATGGCTACACCTTC. It codes for CASSLGPKDRDGYTF.

V usage is TRBV5-6 and J usage is TRBJ1-6, with D possibly matching TRBD1 (5 bases). The germline V gene encodes CDR1 SGHDT and CDR2 YYEEEE. The CDR3 has 16 residues. The V gene lost 5 bases and the J gene lost 3 bases, with 15 bases spanning the gap. The CDR3 here is CASSYDRRVYNSPLHF. The CDR3 DNA follows: TGTGCCAGCAGTTATGACAGAAGGGTCTATAATTCACCCCTCCACTTT.

The chain carries TRBV10-3 and TRBJ1-1; 10 bases agree with TRBD1. This CDR3 is 15 amino acids long. Trimming took 6 bases from V and 3 from J; bases not matched to a gene: 7. Per the germline V gene, CDR1 is ENHRY and CDR2 is SYGVKD. CDR3 bases: TGTGCCATCAGGGGTCCGGGACAGGGGCACACTGAAGCTTTCTTT. Protein: CAIRGPGQGHTEAFF.

This chain uses TRBV3-1 (or the pseudogene TRBV3-2) with TRBJ1-2; TRBD1 aligns across 8 bases. The V and J ends lost 1 base and 10 bases, in that order; junction bases with no gene match: 8. The CDR3 runs 14 residues. CDR1 LGHDT and CDR2 YNNKEL come from the germline V gene (reference sequence). CDR3 sequence: CASSQGGWTGPYTF. CDR3 nucleotides: TGTGCCAGCAGCCAAGGGGGCTGGACAGGGCCCTACACCTTC.

The rearrangement uses TRBV10-3 and TRBJ1-1; tentative D call: TRBD1 (5 bases). Germline CDR1 is ENHRY and CDR2 is SYGVKD. Trimming took 1 base from V and 2 from J, leaving 11 bases between them. CDR3 length: 15 residues. The CDR3: CAISEWGPPNTEAFF. DNA of the CDR3: TGTGCCATCAGTGAGTGGGGCCCTCCAAACACTGAAGCTTTCTTT.

For the CDR3, the DNA is TGCAGTGCTAGTTTCCCACCCCGGGACAGAGCTACCTACGAGCAGTACTTC. Encoded protein: CSASFPPRDRATYEQYF. The J gene is TRBJ2-7, the V gene TRBV20-1; 7 bases agree with TRBD1. With V trimmed by 3 bases and J by 2 bases, 16 bases remained unmatched. The CDR3 covers 17 residues. Germline-derived CDR1 and CDR2 are DFQATT and SNEGSKA (reference sequence).

In this sample, this clone turned up once. This same CDR3 is encoded by further DNA sequences in the sample. CDR3 region: CASSVNQGTEAFF. The CDR3 nucleotides read TGTGCCAGCAGCGTAAATCAGGGGACTGAAGCTTTCTTT. V and J are TRBV9 and TRBJ1-1, with D possibly TRBD1 on 6 matching bases. The CDR3 covers 13 residues. V was cut by 1 base and J by 5 bases, with 9 bases left in between. Germline V gene sequence: CDR1 SGDLS, CDR2 YYNGEE.

The chain couples TRBV12-3 or TRBV12-4 to TRBJ2-1; D unresolved. There are 12 residues in the CDR3. V lost 8 bases to trimming and J lost 4 bases, with 9 bases between them. The chain's CDR3 is CASAQQYNEQFF. The DNA of the CDR3 is TGTGCCAGCGCACAACAGTACAATGAGCAGTTCTTC.

The J gene is TRBJ1-3, the V gene TRBV7-9, with TRBD1 as a possible D gene (5 bases). CDR1 and CDR2 from the germline V gene are SEHNR and FQNEAQ (reference sequence). This CDR3 has 13 amino acids. The ends were cut back, 5 bases at V and 0 bases at J, with 5 bases in the middle. CDR3 protein: CASSDSSGNTIYF. The CDR3 coding sequence is TGTGCCAGCAGCGACAGCTCTGGAAACACCATATATTTT.

V is TRBV7-6 and J is TRBJ1-3; no firm D call. V lost 6 bases, J lost 2 bases, and 5 bases lay in between. The length of the CDR3 is 12 residues. Germline-derived CDR1 and CDR2 are SGHVS and FNYEAQ. The CDR3 coding sequence is TGTGCCAGCAGTCGGGCTGGAAACACCATATATTTT. Translating gives CASSRAGNTIYF. Full variable domain (missing parts from reference TRBV7-6 and TRBJ1-3): GAGVSQSPRYKVTKRGQDVALRCDPISGHVSLYWYRQALGQGPEFLTYFNYEAQQDKSGLPNDRFSAERPEGSISTLTIQRTEQRDSAMYRCASSRAGNTIYFGEGSWLTVV.

The rearrangement links TRBV6-2 or TRBV6-3 to TRBJ1-5; TRBD1 agrees at 9 bases. The CDR3 is 15 residues long. Unmatched junction bases numbered 9, after V lost 2 bases and J lost 10 bases. The germline V gene has CDR1 MNHEY and CDR2 SVGEGT. CDR3 DNA sequence: TGTGCCAGCAGTTACGGGGGACAGGGCCTAGCCCCCCAGCATTTT. Amino acids: CASSYGGQGLAPQHF.

The chain is built from TRBV7-2 and TRBJ1-6; D is unclear. The ends were cut back, 4 bases at V and 7 bases at J, with 17 bases in the middle. The CDR3 contains 16 residues. Germline lookup yields CDR1 SGHTA and CDR2 FQGNSA. CDR3: CASSSPARAGNSPLHF. CDR3 in DNA: TGTGCCAGCAGCTCTCCCGCGCGGGCTGGGAATTCACCCCTCCACTTT.

The chain joins TRBV5-1 to TRBJ2-3; a possible D gene is TRBD2 (7 bases). The V end lost 1 base, the J end lost 5 bases, and 11 bases lay between the germline ends. The CDR3 totals 14 residues. Germline V gene sequence: CDR1 SGHRS, CDR2 YFSETQ. The CDR3 sequence: CASSLLGGGDTQYF. CDR3 in DNA: TGCGCCAGCAGCTTGTTGGGAGGGGGAGATACGCAGTATTTT.

This rearrangement joins TRBV6-5 to TRBJ1-2, with D uncertain. The CDR3 runs to 12 residues. Looked up from germline, CDR1 is MNHEY and CDR2 is SVGAGI. The germline V and J ends were trimmed by 7 bases and 8 bases, with 14 bases remaining between them. The CDR3 sequence is CASTNGWGGYTF. CDR3 nucleotides: TGTGCCAGCACCAATGGATGGGGAGGCTACACCTTC.

V gene TRBV5-1 combines with J gene TRBJ2-1; TRBD2 matches 10 bases. The J segment lost 7 bases and the V segment lost 0 bases, leaving 13 bases of the junction unmatched. The CDR3 runs to 18 residues. Germline V gene data show CDR1 as SGHRS and CDR2 as YFSETQ. The CDR3 protein is CASSLVTNSGGWINEQFF. In nucleotides, the CDR3 is TGCGCCAGCAGCTTGGTTACTAATAGCGGGGGGTGGATAAATGAGCAGTTCTTC.

This clone was picked up a small number of times. The chain recombines TRBV12-3 or TRBV12-4 with TRBJ1-5; a weak D match, TRBD1 (6 bases). The V end lost 6 bases, the J end lost 5 bases, and 11 bases lay between the germline ends. The CDR3 is 13 amino acids. CDR3 sequence: CASSRGGDQPQHF. The CDR3 DNA is TGTGCCAGCAGCAGAGGGGGGGATCAGCCCCAGCATTTT.

As to this clone: The sample contains more than one DNA sequence encoding this CDR3. The chain links TRBV10-1 to TRBJ2-7; possibly TRBD1 for D (5 bases). The CDR3 spans 14 residues. The ends were cut back, 0 bases at V and 4 bases at J, with 10 bases in the middle. Germline assignment: CDR1 WNHNN and CDR2 SYGVQD (reference sequence). The CDR3 coding sequence is TGCGCCAGCAGTGAGTCGGACATACCTTACGAGCAGTACTTC. Protein product: CASSESDIPYEQYF.

The CDR3: CASSPRTGALYGYTF. CDR3 bases: TGTGCCAGCAGCCCCCGGACAGGGGCGCTCTATGGCTACACCTTC. The chain employs TRBV9 and TRBJ1-2; 9 nucleotides line up with TRBD1. The CDR3 contains 15 residues. Germline CDR1 SGDLS, CDR2 YYNGEE. With V trimmed by 4 bases and J by 4 bases, 8 bases remained unmatched.

The chain couples TRBV9 to TRBJ1-4; 9 bases match TRBD1. Trimming took 3 bases from V and 8 from J; bases not matched to a gene: 2. The CDR3 is 13 amino acids. Germline-derived CDR1 and CDR2 are SGDLS and YYNGEE. The CDR3 bases are TGTGCCAGCAGCGCTGGACAGGGGGAAAAACTGTTTTTT. Translated: CASSAGQGEKLFF. Filled out from reference TRBV9 and TRBJ1-4, the complete variable domain reads DSGVTQTPKHLITATGQRVTLRCSPRSGDLSVYWYQQSLDQGLQFLIQYYNGEERAKGNILERFSAQQFPDLHSELNLSSLELGDSALYFCASSAGQGEKLFFGSGTQLSVL.

V and J are TRBV9 and TRBJ1-2; no definite D call. Looked up from germline, CDR1 is SGDLS and CDR2 is YYNGEE. This CDR3 comprises 12 residues. The V end was cut by 0 bases, the J end by 4 bases, with 4 bases between. The CDR3 spells CASSVGIYGYTF. The CDR3 DNA is TGTGCCAGCAGCGTAGGAATCTATGGCTACACCTTC.

The chain links TRBV28 to TRBJ1-1; TRBD1 agrees at 12 bases. CDR3 length equals 16 residues. With 4 bases clipped from V and 4 bases from J, the junction kept 7 bases outside the gene matches. Germline V gives CDR1 MDHEN, CDR2 SYDVKM. CDR3: CASSSPGQGAGTEAFF. The CDR3 DNA sequence: TGTGCCAGCAGTTCCCCGGGACAGGGGGCTGGCACTGAAGCTTTCTTT.

The V call is TRBV28, the J call TRBJ1-1; tentatively, D is TRBD1 (6 bases). CDR1 and CDR2 from the germline V gene are MDHEN and SYDVKM. Trimming took 6 bases from V and 6 from J, leaving 17 bases between them. The CDR3 runs to 14 residues. The CDR3 DNA reads TGTGCCAGCAGAAAACAGGGAGGGGTTGCTGAAGCTTTCTTT. As protein: CASRKQGGVAEAFF.

This clone was recorded only once. The chain carries TRBV2 and TRBJ1-1; D is possibly TRBD1 (6 bases). Per germline, CDR1 SNHLY and CDR2 FYNNEI. This CDR3 spans 14 amino acids. The V end lost 5 bases, the J end lost 3 bases, and 13 bases lay between the germline ends. The CDR3 spells CASSFGGGHTEAFF. The DNA for the CDR3 is TGTGCCAGCAGTTTCGGGGGGGGGCACACTGAAGCTTTCTTT.

This clone was counted ten times or more. The J gene is TRBJ2-7, the V gene TRBV7-9; 14 bases are a match to TRBD2. The CDR3 has 19 residues. Germline lookup yields CDR1 SEHNR and CDR2 FQNEAQ (reference sequence). V dropped 3 bases and J dropped 0; count of bases not matched to a gene: 10. CDR3: CASSLRGGTSGGSSYEQYF. The CDR3 bases are TGTGCCAGCAGCTTGCGGGGCGGGACTAGCGGGGGTAGCTCCTACGAGCAGTACTTC.